Below, 18 T cell receptor beta chains from the same sample are listed, as sequenced in a study of identical twins. TCRdb reanalysed the 5' RACE reads using MiXCR and keeps one entry per CDR3 protein. This table has 600,000 to 700,000 distinct CDR3 sequences, approximately 22% appearing once. The data were also submitted as part of a second study, on T cells expressing NK-cell markers.

Sequences were obtained from PBMCs. The receptor set was obtained from a young woman in good health.

This clonotype showed up just a few times. The V gene is TRBV7-2, the J gene TRBJ2-3, with 13 bases aligning to TRBD2. The CDR3 loop spans 17 amino acids. Germline V CDR1 and CDR2: SGHTA, FQGNSA. After removal of 5 bases from V and 4 bases from J, the junction contained 9 bases not matched to a gene. The CDR3 DNA follows: TGTGCCAGCAGCCGGACTAGCGGGGGAGGGAAGGCAGATACGCAGTATTTT. Its translation is CASSRTSGGGKADTQYF. The complete variable domain, with remaining parts taken from reference TRBV7-2 and TRBJ2-3, reads GAGVSQSPSNKVTEKGKDVELRCDPISGHTALYWYRQSLGQGLEFLIYFQGNSAPDKSGLPSDRFSAERTGGSVSTLTIQRTQQEDSAVYLCASSRTSGGGKADTQYFGPGTRLTVL.

The chain recombines TRBV20-1 with TRBJ1-4, with a tentative D call TRBD1 (5 bases). The CDR3 extends over 12 amino acids. The germline V and J ends were trimmed by 6 bases and 8 bases, with 13 bases remaining between them. Germline values: CDR1 DFQATT, CDR2 SNEGSKA (reference sequence). In DNA form, the CDR3 reads TGCAGTGCAACTAGGGGCGAGGAAAAACTGTTTTTT. Translated, it gives CSATRGEEKLFF.

The chain joins TRBV15 to TRBJ2-7; no firm D call. V was clipped by 5 bases and J by 0 bases, with 11 bases between them. This CDR3 has 14 amino acids. The germline V gene encodes CDR1 LNHNV and CDR2 YYDKDF (reference sequence). The CDR3: CATSRQRSSYEQYF. For the CDR3, the DNA is TGTGCCACCAGCCGACAACGTAGCTCCTACGAGCAGTACTTC. The complete variable domain, with remaining parts taken from reference TRBV15 and TRBJ2-7, reads DAMVIQNPRYQVTQFGKPVTLSCSQTLNHNVMYWYQQKSSQAPKLLFHYYDKDFNNEADTPDNFQSRRPNTSFCFLDIRSPGLGDTAMYLCATSRQRSSYEQYFGPGTRLTVT.

The chain recombines TRBV20-1 with TRBJ1-6; D not certain. Germline CDR1 is DFQATT and CDR2 is SNEGSKA (reference sequence). Trimming left V 5 bases short and J 8 bases short, with 16 bases between. The CDR3 sequence is 14 residues long. The CDR3 sequence is CSALGRQLHSPLHF. CDR3 sequence (DNA): TGCAGTGCTCTAGGTCGTCAATTACATTCACCCCTCCACTTT.

This clonotype has a count of ten or more. The J gene is TRBJ2-1, the V gene TRBV20-1, with D possibly being TRBD2 (5 bases). Between the trimmed V and J ends, which lost 6 bases and 7 bases, there was a span of 16 bases. The germline V gene has CDR1 DFQATT and CDR2 SNEGSKA (reference sequence). The CDR3 consists of 13 residues. The CDR3 DNA reads TGCAGTGCGATGAGCGGCGTAACAAATGAGCAGTTCTTC. Translating it yields CSAMSGVTNEQFF.

This clonotype was seen repeatedly, ten times or more. The chain recombines TRBV10-3 with TRBJ1-6; 9 nucleotides line up with TRBD1. The CDR3 is made up of 13 amino acids. The germline gives CDR1 ENHRY, CDR2 SYGVKD. Trimming took 9 bases from V and 8 from J; bases not matched to a gene: 5. The CDR3 sequence is CAIRDRVDSPLHF. CDR3 in DNA: TGTGCCATTCGGGACAGGGTTGATTCACCCCTCCACTTT.

This clonotype was counted between two and nine times. The chain links TRBV29-1 to TRBJ2-3; weak D call: TRBD1 (5 bases). V lost 7 bases and J lost 5, with 7 bases in between. The germline gives CDR1 SQVTM, CDR2 ANQGSEA. This CDR3 has 10 residues. CDR3 in DNA: TGCAGCGCCGACAGAGATACGCAGTATTTT. Translated: CSADRDTQYF.

In its sample, this clonotype was seen a few times. The chain links TRBV20-1 to TRBJ1-5; D gene uncertain. The CDR3 is made up of 14 amino acids. Trimming left V 3 bases short and J 0 bases short, with 9 bases between. Germline V gene data show CDR1 as DFQATT and CDR2 as SNEGSKA (reference sequence). The CDR3 loop reads CSARIAYSNQPQHF. CDR3 DNA: TGCAGTGCTAGGATCGCGTATAGCAATCAGCCCCAGCATTTT.

The sample holds a few counts of this clonotype. The V and J genes are TRBV12-3 or TRBV12-4 and TRBJ2-3; D might be TRBD2 (7 bases). V was cut by 3 bases and J by 4 bases, with 17 bases left in between. The CDR3 runs to 16 residues. Here the CDR3 DNA reads TGTGCCAGCAGTTTTCCCCCTGGGGGGGGCTCAGATACGCAGTATTTT. Protein sequence: CASSFPPGGGSDTQYF.

This clonotype was seen only a few times. The gene calls are TRBV5-1 and TRBJ2-7; TRBD1 matches at 11 bases. In germline, CDR1 is SGHRS, CDR2 YFSETQ. CDR3 length: 15 amino acids. With 2 bases clipped from V and 4 bases from J, the junction kept 5 bases outside the gene matches. The CDR3 is CASSFRTGGLYEQYF. In nucleotides, the CDR3 is TGCGCCAGCAGCTTCAGGACAGGGGGCCTTTACGAGCAGTACTTC.

This clonotype was seen a few times. The genes are TRBV10-3 and TRBJ1-2; the D gene is possibly TRBD1 (6 bases). V was shortened by 4 bases and J by 3 bases, with 9 bases between the two germline ends. CDR1 and CDR2 (germline): ENHRY, SYGVKD. This CDR3 contains 13 residues. CDR3 in amino acids: CAISAGADYGYTF. The DNA for the CDR3 is TGTGCCATCAGTGCAGGGGCTGACTATGGCTACACCTTC.

Many counts were recorded for this clonotype. The gene calls are TRBV7-2 and TRBJ1-2; D remains unclear. V was shortened by 0 bases and J by 8 bases, with 16 bases between the two germline ends. From germline, CDR1 is SGHTA and CDR2 FQGNSA. The length of the CDR3 is 15 residues. CDR3 DNA sequence: TGTGCCAGCAGCTTAGCTATTATCAGGATTCAGGGCTACACCTTC. Protein product: CASSLAIIRIQGYTF.

The gene calls are TRBV11-1 and TRBJ2-5; 11 bases are shared with TRBD2. The CDR3 sequence is 18 residues long. CDR1 and CDR2 from the germline V gene are SGHAT and FQDESV (reference sequence). Trimming took 5 bases from V and 6 from J; bases not matched to a gene: 17. Here the CDR3 DNA reads TGTGCCAGCAGCCCCCAGATAGCGGGAGGGCCCGTGAGGAAGACCCAGTACTTC. This codes for CASSPQIAGGPVRKTQYF.

The chain employs TRBV30 and TRBJ2-5, with D tentatively TRBD1 or TRBD2 (5 bases each). This CDR3 comprises 12 residues. Germline-derived CDR1 and CDR2 are GTSNPN and SVGIG (reference sequence). With 3 bases removed from V and 3 bases from J, the gap between germline ends came to 8 bases. The CDR3 DNA reads TGTGCCTGGAGAGGGGACGAAGAGACCCAGTACTTC. It specifies CAWRGDEETQYF. Full variable domain (outside the CDR3, taken from reference TRBV30 and TRBJ2-5): SQTIHQWPATLVQPVGSPLSLECTVEGTSNPNLYWYRQAAGRGLQLLFYSVGIGQISSEVPQNLSASRPQDRQFILSSKKLLLSDSGFYLCAWRGDEETQYFGPGTRLLVL.

The chain couples TRBV9 to TRBJ2-1; tentative D call: TRBD2 (5 bases). Per the germline V gene, CDR1 is SGDLS and CDR2 is YYNGEE. CDR3 length: 17 amino acids. V lost 0 bases, J lost 0 bases, and 13 bases lay in between. The CDR3 region is CASSVGVATSSYNEQFF. For the CDR3, the DNA is TGTGCCAGCAGCGTAGGGGTAGCGACCAGCTCCTACAATGAGCAGTTCTTC. Variable domain in full (rest from reference TRBV9 and TRBJ2-1): DSGVTQTPKHLITATGQRVTLRCSPRSGDLSVYWYQQSLDQGLQFLIQYYNGEERAKGNILERFSAQQFPDLHSELNLSSLELGDSALYFCASSVGVATSSYNEQFFGPGTRLTVL.

This clonotype was counted many times. This chain joins TRBV20-1 and TRBJ2-7, with TRBD1 as a possible D gene (5 bases). The V gene lost 1 base and the J gene lost 3 bases, with 10 bases spanning the gap. Germline V CDR1 and CDR2: DFQATT, SNEGSKA (reference sequence). This CDR3 region has 13 residues. Here the CDR3 DNA reads TGCAGTGCTAGAGCAACTACAGGCTACGAGCAGTACTTC. This codes for CSARATTGYEQYF.

This clonotype occurred many times. CDR3 sequence: CASSLEGENTEAFF. Here the CDR3 DNA reads TGTGCCAGCAGCTTAGAAGGGGAGAACACTGAAGCTTTCTTT. The chain carries TRBV13 and TRBJ1-1; maybe TRBD1 (5 bases). Trimming removed 1 base from V and 1 base from J, with 7 bases in between. CDR3 size: 14 residues. Germline loops: CDR1 PRHDT, CDR2 FYEKMQ (reference sequence).

This clonotype was detected only once. The rearrangement joins TRBV3-1 to TRBJ2-7; 8 positions match TRBD2. The CDR3 is made up of 15 amino acids. CDR1 is LGHDT and CDR2 is YNNKEL in the germline V gene (reference sequence). The junction had 5 bases not matched to a gene; V was cut back by 2 bases and J by 2 bases. The CDR3 here is CASSQNTGGAYEQYF. The CDR3 DNA is TGTGCCAGCAGCCAAAATACCGGGGGGGCCTACGAGCAGTACTTC.